The 25 T cell receptor beta chains below come from one sample, sequenced in a study of T cells in women clearing cervical HPV infection. Data came from immunoSEQ multiplex PCR; TCRdb stores just in-frame clones and leaves some out. The sample has about 35,000 clones. The source material was blood buffy coat. These receptors all stem from a woman aged 18-69 years with a cervical HPV16 infection that either progressed to CIN3+ or cleared (not recorded which).

For this clone: The read falls 3 residues short of the CDR3 end, and the missing part is taken from the germline J gene. The rearrangement links TRBV23-1 to TRBJ1-2; 7 bases line up with TRBD1. TRBV23-1 is an ORF, with its function uncertain. The length of the CDR3 is 14 residues. The CDR3 bases that were read are TGCGCCAGCCTCCGGTACAGGGGAAACTACGAC. Its protein product is CASLRYRGNYD. The full-length CDR3 reads as CASLRYRGNYDYTF.

About this clone: The sequence runs out 3 residues before the end of the CDR3; the remainder is reconstructed from the germline J gene. V gene TRBV2 combines with J gene TRBJ1-4; 9 positions match TRBD1. This CDR3 has 14 amino acids. Germline V gene lookup returns CDR1 SNHLY and CDR2 FYNNEI. The covered CDR3 bases are TGTGCCAGCAGTTGGGACAGGGAATTGTCACCA. This sequence encodes CASSWDRELSP. The whole CDR3 region reads CASSWDRELSPLFF.

About this clone itself: The read gets to within 3 residues of the CDR3 end, and the germline J gene fills in the rest. This chain links TRBV19 with TRBJ2-7; 9 positions agree with TRBD2. The CDR3 is made up of 13 amino acids. After removal of 9 bases from V and 6 bases from J, the junction contained 9 bases not matched to a gene. The germline V gene encodes CDR1 LNHDA and CDR2 SQIVND (reference sequence). The CDR3: CASASGTMVEQYF. CDR3 bases read: TGTGCCAGCGCTAGCGGGACGATGGTCGAG.

About this clone: Coverage ceases 3 residues before the CDR3 finishes, and the germline J gene fills in the end. The chain carries TRBV13 and TRBJ1-1; tentatively, D is TRBD1 (5 bases). CDR1 is PRHDT, CDR2 FYEKMQ, per germline (reference sequence). This CDR3 is built from 15 residues. Trimming stripped 10 bases from V and 1 base from J, with 19 bases between. CDR3 bases read: TGTGCCACCGCACCCCGTTCGGGGGGGAACACTGAA. Its translation is CATAPRSGGNTE. The whole CDR3 sequence reads CATAPRSGGNTEAFF.

As to this clone: The CDR3 goes on 3 residues after the read ends, and that part is filled in from the germline J gene. The chain uses TRBV5-6 and TRBJ2-1; no firm D call. In germline, CDR1 is SGHDT, CDR2 YYEEEE. V lost 0 bases and J 3 bases, leaving 10 bases between the germline ends. This CDR3 has 15 amino acids. CDR3 region: CASSLASYLYNEQFF. The CDR3 DNA, read in part, is TGTGCCAGCAGCTTGGCCTCCTACCTCTACAATGAG.

Comments on this clone: The CDR3 end falls 3 residues outside the read, so it is completed with the germline J gene. V is TRBV20-1 and J is TRBJ1-1, with a tentative D call TRBD1 (5 bases). From germline, CDR1 is DFQATT and CDR2 SNEGSKA (reference sequence). The CDR3 covers 15 residues. Trimming cost V 2 bases and J 4 bases, with 17 bases left between them. The DNA read from the CDR3 is TGCAGTGCTAGAACGCAGGGTAACTTGGGCACTGAA. It codes for CSARTQGNLGTE. The whole CDR3 region reads CSARTQGNLGTEAFF.

A remark on this clone: The CDR3 end falls 3 residues outside the read, so it is completed with the germline J gene. This chain joins TRBV5-4 and TRBJ2-2, with TRBD2 matching 9 bases. There are 15 residues in the CDR3. The germline CDR1 and CDR2 sequences are SGHNT and YYREEE (reference sequence). J was trimmed by 7 bases and V by 1 base; bases with no gene match: 5. The CDR3 bases that were read are TGTGCCAGCAGCTTGAGCGGGAGGATCGGCGGGGAG. It translates to CASSLSGRIGGE. The entire CDR3 reads CASSLSGRIGGELFF.

Comments on this clone: The CDR3 end lies 3 residues beyond the end of the read and is filled in from the germline J gene. The chain couples TRBV7-9 to TRBJ1-2; D remains unclear. Per germline, CDR1 SEHNR and CDR2 FQNEAQ (reference sequence). CDR3 size: 12 residues. The CDR3 DNA, read in part, is TGTGCCAGCAGCTCACTAGCGAAGGAC. It specifies CASSSLAKD. The CDR3 in full is CASSSLAKDYTF.

Comment on this clone: The read falls 3 residues short of the CDR3 end, and the missing part is taken from the germline J gene. The rearrangement joins TRBV28 to TRBJ2-1, with 13 positions matching TRBD2. Germline trimming cut 4 bases from V and 7 bases from J; bases unmatched to any gene: 4. Germline CDR1 MDHEN, CDR2 SYDVKM. The CDR3 spans 15 residues. The sequenced part of the CDR3 DNA is TGTGCCAGCAGTTCACTAGCGGGAGGGAGGAATGAG. It codes for CASSSLAGGRNE. The complete CDR3 sequence is CASSSLAGGRNEQFF.

Turning to this clone: The DNA ends 3 residues before the CDR3 does, and the rest of the CDR3 is filled in from the germline J gene. The gene calls are TRBV2 and TRBJ1-5; no clear D. The germline V and J ends were trimmed by 4 bases and 0 bases, with 10 bases remaining between them. CDR1 is SNHLY and CDR2 is FYNNEI in the germline V gene. The CDR3 is 15 amino acids. CDR3 in amino acids: CASSVGLYSNQPQHF. CDR3 DNA (partial): TGTGCCAGCAGTGTCGGACTTTATAGCAATCAGCCC.

As concerns this clone: The read ends 3 residues before the CDR3 terminus; that terminus is restored from the germline J gene. The rearrangement uses TRBV18 and TRBJ2-2, with D uncertain. The CDR3 consists of 15 residues. CDR1 and CDR2 (germline): KGHSH, LQKENI. Between the trimmed V and J ends, which lost 2 bases and 5 bases, there was a span of 12 bases. CDR3 DNA (partial): TGTGCCAGCTCACCATACACCGGGTCGACCGGGGAG. Its protein product is CASSPYTGSTGE. The complete CDR3 protein is CASSPYTGSTGELFF. The whole variable domain, remainder taken from reference TRBV18 and TRBJ2-2, is NAGVMQNPRHLVRRRGQEARLRCSPMKGHSHVYWYRQLPEEGLKFMVYLQKENIIDESGMPKERFSAEFPKEGPSILRIQQVVRGDSAAYFCASSPYTGSTGELFFGEGSRLTVL.

Details on this clone: The read halts 3 residues ahead of the CDR3 end, with the missing end drawn from the germline J gene. V is TRBV10-3 and J is TRBJ2-5; 7 bases match TRBD2. The junction had 3 bases not matched to a gene; V was cut back by 3 bases and J by 5 bases. Germline loops: CDR1 ENHRY, CDR2 SYGVKD. This CDR3 comprises 13 residues. The CDR3 region is CAISESGTETQYF. CDR3 bases read: TGTGCCATCAGTGAAAGCGGGACGGAGACC.

Concerning this clone itself: The read ends 3 residues early relative to the CDR3; the germline J gene fills the gap. V usage is TRBV9 and J usage is TRBJ2-7; 8 nucleotides align to TRBD1. Germline CDR1 SGDLS, CDR2 YYNGEE. The CDR3 is 14 amino acids. The V segment lost 3 bases and the J segment 2 bases; nucleotides outside the gene matches: 4. CDR3 sequence: CASSAQGAAYEQYF. CDR3 bases read: TGTGCCAGCAGCGCTCAGGGGGCAGCCTACGAG.

On this clone itself: The read ends 3 residues shy of where the CDR3 ends; the end is completed using the germline J gene. The chain carries TRBV10-3 and TRBJ1-4, with 10 positions matching TRBD1. The ends lost 8 bases at V and 0 bases at J; junction bases unmatched: 0. The CDR3 extends over 14 amino acids. Germline V gene sequence: CDR1 ENHRY, CDR2 SYGVKD. The CDR3 loop is CAIGQGATNEKLFF. The sequenced CDR3 bases are TGTGCCATCGGACAGGGGGCAACTAATGAAAAA.

The DNA read from the CDR3 is TGCAGTGCTAGATCGTCTAGCGGGGGGGAGCTGGAGACC. It translates to CSARSSSGGELET. The whole CDR3 sequence reads CSARSSSGGELETQYF. This chain links TRBV20-1 with TRBJ2-5; TRBD2 aligns across 12 bases. The read comes to an end 3 residues before the CDR3 does, leaving the germline J gene to fill in the end. This CDR3 is built from 16 residues. Germline loops: CDR1 DFQATT, CDR2 SNEGSKA (reference sequence). The V and J ends lost 2 bases and 5 bases, in that order; junction bases with no gene match: 9.

Concerning this clone itself: The read terminates 3 residues before the CDR3 end, so the remaining end is supplied by the germline J gene. The chain employs TRBV5-1 and TRBJ2-5; 11 bases agree with TRBD2. The CDR3 totals 16 residues. With 5 bases clipped from V and 1 base from J, the junction kept 7 bases outside the gene matches. Germline CDR1 is SGHRS and CDR2 is YFSETQ. The CDR3 here is CASSRTSGPFQETQYF. Incomplete CDR3 DNA: TGCGCCAGCAGTCGGACTAGCGGGCCCTTCCAAGAGACC.

Worth noting for this clone: The read finishes 3 residues shy of the CDR3 end, and the germline J gene is used to complete it. V usage is TRBV6-2 or TRBV6-3 and J usage is TRBJ2-2; a weak D match, TRBD1 (6 bases). This CDR3 spans 15 amino acids. Per the germline V gene, CDR1 is MNHEY and CDR2 is SVGEGT. CDR3 residues: CASSSDSSYNSPLFF. The sequenced part of the CDR3 DNA is TGTGCCAGCAGTTCGGACAGCTCCTATAATTCACCG.

Points on this clone: The missing CDR3 end, 3 residues past where the read stops, is filled in from the germline J gene. The chain recombines TRBV6-2 or TRBV6-3 with TRBJ2-7; D perhaps matches TRBD1 (6 bases). From germline, CDR1 is MNHEY and CDR2 SVGEGT. There are 15 residues in the CDR3. Between the trimmed V and J ends, which lost 7 bases and 3 bases, there was a span of 19 bases. This CDR3 reads CASTSLGTHFYEQYF. The CDR3 bases that were read are TGTGCCAGCACTTCCCTCGGGACACACTTCTACGAG.

Note on this clone: The sequence runs out 3 residues before the end of the CDR3; the remainder is reconstructed from the germline J gene. The J gene is TRBJ1-2, the V gene TRBV29-1, with 10 bases that match TRBD1. The germline V gene has CDR1 SQVTM and CDR2 ANQGSEA. The CDR3 contains 13 residues. CDR3 protein: CSVYPGTGDGYTF. Partial CDR3 DNA: TGCAGCGTATACCCCGGGACAGGGGACGGC.

A word on this clone: Read sequence stops 3 residues before the CDR3 end, and the germline J gene provides the missing end. This chain connects TRBV20-1 to TRBJ2-5; the D call may be TRBD1 or TRBD2 (5 bases each). Looked up from germline, CDR1 is DFQATT and CDR2 is SNEGSKA (reference sequence). V was clipped by 4 bases and J by 1 base, with 10 bases between them. The CDR3 length is 13 residues. The covered CDR3 bases are TGCAGTGCTATCAGGGAGCTCCAAGAGACC. Amino acid sequence: CSAIRELQET. The CDR3 reads in full as CSAIRELQETQYF.

For this clone: The sequenced fragment ends 3 residues before the CDR3 boundary, so the rest is inferred from the germline J gene. The V gene is TRBV18, the J gene TRBJ2-3; D may be TRBD2 (5 bases). The length of the CDR3 is 14 residues. Germline V gene sequence: CDR1 KGHSH, CDR2 LQKENI. V was shortened by 3 bases and J by 2 bases, with 9 bases between the two germline ends. CDR3 protein: CASSPDLTTDTQYF. The DNA read from the CDR3 is TGTGCCAGCTCACCGGACTTAACCACAGATACG.

Regarding this clone: The CDR3 end is not reached by the read, which stops 3 residues before it; the germline J gene fills it in. The chain uses TRBV20-1 and TRBJ2-1; 9 bases match TRBD2. The germline V gene encodes CDR1 DFQATT and CDR2 SNEGSKA (reference sequence). The CDR3 is 14 residues long. V lost 1 base, J lost 9 bases, and 7 bases stayed unmatched. CDR3 residues: CSARGVAGVFEQFF. CDR3 DNA, as far as it was read: TGCAGTGCTAGAGGGGTAGCGGGAGTGTTTGAG.

Comment on this clone: Read coverage stops 3 residues before the CDR3 terminus; the germline J gene supplies the remainder. V usage is TRBV2 and J usage is TRBJ1-1, with a possible D match to TRBD1 (5 bases). The CDR3 is made up of 12 amino acids. The V end was cut by 6 bases, the J end by 7 bases, with 12 bases between. Germline V gene lookup returns CDR1 SNHLY and CDR2 FYNNEI. The CDR3: CASRMIRVEAFF. The sequenced part of the CDR3 DNA is TGTGCCAGCAGGATGATCAGGGTTGAA.

Worth noting for this clone: Read coverage stops 3 residues before the CDR3 terminus; the germline J gene supplies the remainder. The V and J genes are TRBV7-2 and TRBJ2-4, with 7 bases aligning to TRBD1. The CDR3 consists of 13 residues. From germline, CDR1 is SGHTA and CDR2 FQGNSA. CDR3: CASSSNRGIGQYF. The CDR3 bases that were read are TGTGCCAGCAGCTCTAACAGGGGAATTGGT.

In regard to this clone: The missing CDR3 end, 3 residues past where the read stops, is filled in from the germline J gene. V gene TRBV18 combines with J gene TRBJ1-2; TRBD1 agrees at 7 bases. The CDR3 is made up of 15 amino acids. CDR1 is KGHSH and CDR2 is LQKENI in the germline V gene. This CDR3 reads CASSPQGAHSYDYTF. CDR3 DNA, as far as it was read: TGTGCCAGCTCACCACAGGGGGCCCACTCCTACGAC.